The TCR beta chain under discussion was sequenced for a study of early T cells in non-severe SARS-CoV-2 infection. Looking at the study overall: Unsorted whole-blood RNA was sequenced in bulk, leaving chains unpaired.

Study-level results: Clonotype matching in VDJdb favored anti-spike CD8 responses and did not capture private and CD4 specificities.

Germline loops: CDR1 SGHRS, CDR2 YFSETQ. The CDR3 is made up of 16 amino acids. Trimming took 3 bases from V and 5 from J, leaving 18 bases between them. Individual cDNA molecules carried attached unique molecular identifiers. TCRdb analysed the 5' RACE reads with MiXCR anew, one entry per CDR3 protein. Of approximately 81,000 distinct CDR3 sequences in the sample, roughly an eighth were seen once. About this clonotype: The antigen is unknown.

The sequenced material came from whole blood. V is TRBV5-1 and J is TRBJ2-1; tentative D call: TRBD2 (6 bases). This clonotype was sampled from an adult who was a healthcare worker with PCR-confirmed SARS-CoV-2 infection or an uninfected control (not recorded which). The CDR3 reads CASSSGSWGGDNEQFF. The CDR3 DNA reads as TGCGCCAGCAGCTCTGGGTCTTGGGGAGGCGACAATGAGCAGTTCTTC. Filled out from reference TRBV5-1 and TRBJ2-1, the complete variable domain reads KAGVTQTPRYLIKTRGQQVTLSCSPISGHRSVSWYQQTPGQGLQFLFEYFSETQRNKGNFPGRFSGRQFSNSRSEMNVSTLELGDSALYLCASSSGSWGGDNEQFFGPGTRLTVL.